This T cell receptor (beta chain) comes out of a study of T cells after posttransplantation cyclophosphamide. Generated by immunoSEQ multiplex PCR, the TCRdb table keeps only in-frame clones and is missing some. The specimen gives about 14,000 clones without singletons; the ten biggest hold 20% to 25%. Overall study findings and caveats: TRB overlap between skin or GI tissue T cells and blood was limited. After PTCy, TRB diversity resembled that of CNI/methotrexate controls.

In this sample, this clone turned up many times. Its antigen is undetermined. The germline CDR1 and CDR2 sequences are SGHAT and FQNNGV. The CDR3 length is 16 residues. V lost 0 bases and J lost 0, with 12 bases in between. Treatment was busulfan-fludarabine conditioning, a marrow graft, and cyclophosphamide on days +3 and +4. The sequenced sample was PBMCs, obtained about 1,200 days after allogeneic stem cell transplant with posttransplant cyclophosphamide. The TCR sequence derives from a female patient in her 40s who received an allogeneic stem cell transplant from a related donor, was CMV-positive, and had no GVHD. Some T cells may be supplied by the graft donor. The chain employs TRBV11-2 and TRBJ2-7, with unresolved D. In DNA form, the CDR3 reads TGTGCCAGCAGCTTAGATCGGGTTACATTCTCCTACGAGCAGTACTTC. Amino acids: CASSLDRVTFSYEQYF.